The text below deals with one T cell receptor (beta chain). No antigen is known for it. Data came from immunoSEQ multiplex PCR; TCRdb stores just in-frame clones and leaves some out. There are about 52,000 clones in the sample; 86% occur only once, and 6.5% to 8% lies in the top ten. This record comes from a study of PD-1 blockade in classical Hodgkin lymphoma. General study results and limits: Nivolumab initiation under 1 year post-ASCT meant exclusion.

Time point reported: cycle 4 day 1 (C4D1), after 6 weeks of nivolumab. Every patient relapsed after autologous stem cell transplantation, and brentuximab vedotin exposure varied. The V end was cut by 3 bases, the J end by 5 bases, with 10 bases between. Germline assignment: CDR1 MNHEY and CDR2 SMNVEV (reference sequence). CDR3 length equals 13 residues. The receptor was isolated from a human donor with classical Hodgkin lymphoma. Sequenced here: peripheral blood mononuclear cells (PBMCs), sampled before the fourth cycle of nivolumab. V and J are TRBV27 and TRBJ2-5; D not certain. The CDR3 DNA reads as TGTGCCAGCAGTTTCCAGTTTTCGGAGACCCAGTACTTC. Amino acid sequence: CASSFQFSETQYF.